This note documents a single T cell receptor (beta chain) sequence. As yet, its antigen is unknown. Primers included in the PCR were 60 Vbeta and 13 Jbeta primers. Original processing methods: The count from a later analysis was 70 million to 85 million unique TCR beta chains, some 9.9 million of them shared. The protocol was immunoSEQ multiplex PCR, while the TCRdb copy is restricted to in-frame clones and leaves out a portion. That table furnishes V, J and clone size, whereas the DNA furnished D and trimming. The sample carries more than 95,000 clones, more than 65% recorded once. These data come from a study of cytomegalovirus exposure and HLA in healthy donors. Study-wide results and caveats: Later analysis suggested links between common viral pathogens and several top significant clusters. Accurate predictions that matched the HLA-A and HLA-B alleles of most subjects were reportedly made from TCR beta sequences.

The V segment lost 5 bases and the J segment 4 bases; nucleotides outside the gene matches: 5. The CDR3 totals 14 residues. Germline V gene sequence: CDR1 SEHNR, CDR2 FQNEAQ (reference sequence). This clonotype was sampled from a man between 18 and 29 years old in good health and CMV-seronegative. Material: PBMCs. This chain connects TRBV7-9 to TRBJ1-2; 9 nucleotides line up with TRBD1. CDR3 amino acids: CASSHWDRVYGYTF. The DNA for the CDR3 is TGTGCCAGCAGCCATTGGGACAGGGTCTATGGCTACACCTTC.